A selection of T cell receptor beta chains follows, all from one sample in a study of blood T cells in healthy people across ages. TCRdb fed the 5' RACE reads into MiXCR, producing one record per CDR3 protein. The table has 600,000 or so distinct CDR3 sequences, approximately 21% seen once. The source material was blood. These receptors all stem from a man aged 70 or older in good health. The CDR3 runs from the conserved cysteine through the conserved F or W. The order of the fields is V gene, J gene, CDR3 protein.

TRBV29-1	TRBJ2-4	CSESGTGRFEAKNIQYF
TRBV7-8	TRBJ2-2	CASSLGGGATTGELFF
TRBV18	NA	CASSPLPGQGAPETQYF
TRBV5-1	TRBJ2-2	CASSRGQSNPTGELFF
TRBV4-1	TRBJ2-1	CASSQETSGAYNEQFF
TRBV21-1	TRBJ2-1	CASSNLKTGNNGQFF
TRBV5-1	TRBJ2-5	CASSSRQRETQYF
TRBV7-2	TRBJ2-5	CASSSLYLQETQYF
TRBV6-2/TRBV6-3	TRBJ2-3	CASSTWTSGSTDTQYF
TRBV7-9	TRBJ2-7	CASSAQMVVEQYF
TRBV29-1	TRBJ2-5	CSVATGGQETQYF
TRBV12-3/TRBV12-4	TRBJ2-7	CASADSGWSEQYF
TRBV20-1	TRBJ2-1	CSARAPGQPYNEQFF
TRBV20-1	TRBJ2-1	CSARGPSGGSYNEQFF
TRBV29-1	TRBJ1-1	CSVQRTGYSNTEAFF
TRBV28	TRBJ2-6	CASSDRVGANVLTF
TRBV5-8	TRBJ1-1	CASSLDRAGTEAFF
TRBV5-4	TRBJ2-1	CASSLGGTVAGPYNEQFF